These 14 T cell receptor beta chains share one sample of origin, sequenced in a study of cytomegalovirus exposure and HLA in healthy donors. Primers for the PCR totalled 60 Vbeta and 13 Jbeta. Only in-frame clones appear in the TCRdb table, and some are missing; sequencing was by immunoSEQ multiplex PCR. The sample yields some 130,000 clones, of which the top ten take up approximately 1.9%. The source material was PBMCs. Receptors originate from an older woman in good health and CMV-seronegative.

The rearrangement links TRBV6-1 to TRBJ2-5; 7 bases fit TRBD2. The J call may be incorrect, as the DNA end agrees better with TRBJ2-7. Germline CDR1 MNHNS, CDR2 SASEGT. The CDR3 totals 11 residues. The CDR3 coding sequence is TGTGCCAGTCAGCGGGAAGACGAGCAGTACTTC. Translated: CASQREDEQYF.

The rearrangement joins TRBV2 to TRBJ1-6, with 10 nucleotides matching TRBD1. The CDR3 is made up of 14 amino acids. Germline lookup yields CDR1 SNHLY and CDR2 FYNNEI. The trim removed 6 bases at V and 7 bases at J, leaving 3 bases unmatched. This CDR3 is CASRGTGVNSPLHF. The CDR3 region has the DNA TGTGCCAGCAGGGGGACAGGGGTGAATTCACCCCTCCACTTT.

The CDR3 nucleotides read TGTGCCAGCAGTTACGGGACTAGCGACGAGCAGTACTTC. Translating gives CASSYGTSDEQYF. The gene calls are TRBV6-8 and TRBJ2-7; 10 bases are shared with TRBD2. From germline, CDR1 is MNHGY and CDR2 SAAAGT. J was trimmed by 5 bases and V by 2 bases; bases with no gene match: 0. CDR3 size: 13 residues.

This chain uses TRBV6-5 with TRBJ1-1, with 11 positions matching TRBD1. CDR1 is MNHEY, CDR2 SVGAGI, per germline. V shed 4 bases, J shed 6 bases, and the junction held 7 bases outside the gene matches. The CDR3 loop spans 15 amino acids. CDR3 sequence (DNA): TGTGCCAGCAGTTCGGGACAGGGGGATCGCGCTGAAGCTTTCTTT. It codes for CASSSGQGDRAEAFF.

The rearrangement joins TRBV5-1 to TRBJ1-1, with TRBD1 matching over 12 bases. Per the germline V gene, CDR1 is SGHRS and CDR2 is YFSETQ. This CDR3 is built from 16 residues. J was trimmed by 1 base and V by 1 base; bases with no gene match: 2. For the CDR3, the DNA is TGCGCCAGCAGCTTGATGGGACAGGGGGCGAACACTGAAGCTTTCTTT. As protein: CASSLMGQGANTEAFF.

The V gene is TRBV15, the J gene TRBJ2-3; TRBD2 is a possible D gene (6 bases). Between the trimmed V and J ends, which lost 5 bases and 0 bases, there was a span of 18 bases. Germline-derived CDR1 and CDR2 are LNHNV and YYDKDF (reference sequence). This CDR3 region has 17 residues. CDR3 coding DNA: TGTGCCACCAGCGACAGATTGGCGGGAACTAGCACAGATACGCAGTATTTT. It yields the protein CATSDRLAGTSTDTQYF.

J is TRBJ1-2 and V is TRBV6-1, with D possibly being TRBD1 (5 bases). Germline values: CDR1 MNHNS, CDR2 SASEGT. V lost 2 bases and J lost 2, with 9 bases in between. This CDR3 has 14 residues. CDR3 nucleotide sequence: TGTGCCAGCAGTGAAATGCAGGGAAACTATGGCTACACCTTC. This translates into CASSEMQGNYGYTF.

The chain recombines TRBV2 with TRBJ1-2, with TRBD1 identical over 10 bases. This CDR3 is built from 14 residues. Trimming at V came to 6 bases and at J to 4 bases, leaving 5 bases not matched to a gene. Germline values: CDR1 SNHLY, CDR2 FYNNEI. In DNA, the CDR3 is TGTGCCAGCAGCCCGGGACAGGGGATCTATGGCTACACCTTC. This sequence encodes CASSPGQGIYGYTF. Using reference TRBV2 and TRBJ1-2 for the parts outside the CDR3, the full variable domain is EPEVTQTPSHQVTQMGQEVILRCVPISNHLYFYWYRQILGQKVEFLVSFYNNEISEKSEIFDDQFSVERPDGSNFTLKIRSTKLEDSAMYFCASSPGQGIYGYTFGSGTRLTVV.

V usage is TRBV9 and J usage is TRBJ1-5; TRBD1 is a possible D gene (5 bases). The CDR3 runs to 15 residues. Germline values: CDR1 SGDLS, CDR2 YYNGEE. V was trimmed by 3 bases and J by 4 bases, leaving 14 bases between them. The CDR3 coding sequence is TGTGCCAGCAGCGCCCTGGGACTCACAAATCAGCCCCAGCATTTT. Its protein is CASSALGLTNQPQHF.

DNA for the CDR3: TGCGCCAGCAGCCTCCGGGACAGGGATAATGAAAAACTGTTTTTT. This sequence encodes CASSLRDRDNEKLFF. The chain joins TRBV5-1 to TRBJ1-4; 9 nucleotides agree with TRBD1. Losses at the gene ends were 4 bases for V and 4 bases for J; bases not matched to a gene: 5. Germline loops: CDR1 SGHRS, CDR2 YFSETQ. This CDR3 region has 15 residues.

The rearrangement links TRBV5-8 to TRBJ1-2; possibly TRBD1 for D (6 bases). The CDR3 length is 14 residues. The germline V gene has CDR1 SGHTS and CDR2 YDEGEE. V was trimmed by 3 bases and J by 4 bases, leaving 13 bases between them. As DNA, the CDR3 is TGTGCCAGCAGCTCAGGGACAATCGGCTATGGCTACACCTTC. Its translation is CASSSGTIGYGYTF.

The V call is TRBV7-9, the J call TRBJ2-3, with D possibly matching TRBD1 (5 bases). V lost 1 base, J lost 6 bases, and 14 bases lay in between. The length of the CDR3 is 15 residues. From germline, CDR1 is SEHNR and CDR2 FQNEAQ (reference sequence). DNA for the CDR3: TGTGCCAGCAGCTTAGGCCAGGGTCCGGTGGATACGCAGTATTTT. Translated: CASSLGQGPVDTQYF.

This chain uses TRBV9 with TRBJ2-1; TRBD1 is a possible D gene (6 bases). Germline CDR1 SGDLS, CDR2 YYNGEE. V was shortened by 4 bases and J by 6 bases, with 20 bases between the two germline ends. The length of the CDR3 is 16 residues. The CDR3 region has the DNA TGTGCCAGCAGCCCTTTACAGGGACCTGCTGGCAATGAGCAGTTCTTC. It yields the protein CASSPLQGPAGNEQFF.

The chain has TRBV29-1 and TRBJ2-7; TRBD1 might be the D (5 bases). V shed 0 bases and J shed 1 base, with 13 bases lying between them. The CDR3 is 15 amino acids. Germline assignment: CDR1 SQVTM and CDR2 ANQGSEA. In DNA, the CDR3 is TGCAGCGTTGAAGATCTCACAGGCCTTTCCTACGAGCAGTACTTC. This sequence encodes CSVEDLTGLSYEQYF.